Listed here are 27 T cell receptor beta chains from one sample, sequenced in a study of beta chain features in type 1 diabetes. Regarding the study as a whole: The study found moderately but significantly shorter TCRB CDR3s in all four CD4+ subsets of Type 1 diabetes patients.

For these TCRs, the target antigens are not known. Investigators reverse transcribed all isolated RNA, so they sequenced expressed TCRB transcripts. Generated by immunoSEQ multiplex PCR, the TCRdb table keeps only in-frame clones and is missing some. The data contain about 160,000 clones, approximately 8% of them singletons. The sample taken for sequencing was central memory CD4+ T cells from blood. These TCRs come from a woman aged 40 to 49 with type 1 diabetes.

This clone was counted only a few times. J is TRBJ2-6 and V is TRBV19; the match to TRBD2 covers 8 bases. The CDR3 runs 16 residues. CDR1 and CDR2 (germline): LNHDA, SQIVND (reference sequence). Losses at the gene ends were 7 bases for V and 0 bases for J; bases not matched to a gene: 5. The CDR3 loop is CASMRGALSGANVLTF. The CDR3 region has the DNA TGTGCCAGTATGCGGGGGGCGCTCTCTGGGGCCAACGTCCTGACTTTC.

The chain joins TRBV28 to TRBJ2-7; 7 positions match TRBD1. The junction had 5 bases not matched to a gene; V was cut back by 5 bases and J by 7 bases. The CDR3 extends over 12 amino acids. CDR1 and CDR2 from the germline V gene are MDHEN and SYDVKM. CDR3 in DNA: TGTGCCAGCAGTAAACAACAGGGGGAGCAGTACTTC. This gives the protein CASSKQQGEQYF. Supplemented by reference TRBV28 and TRBJ2-7, the full variable domain reads DVKVTQSSRYLVKRTGEKVFLECVQDMDHENMFWYRQDPGLGLRLIYFSYDVKMKEKGDIPEGYSVSREKKERFSLILESASTNQTSMYLCASSKQQGEQYFGPGTRLTVT.

This clone occurred a few times. The chain's CDR3 is CASSQGGAEYGYTF. In DNA, the CDR3 is TGCGCCAGCAGCCAAGGGGGCGCAGAGTATGGCTACACCTTC. This chain uses TRBV4-1 with TRBJ1-2; D is perhaps TRBD1 (5 bases). V was shortened by 1 base and J by 5 bases, with 11 bases between the two germline ends. Germline V gene data show CDR1 as MGHRA and CDR2 as YSYEKL. CDR3 length equals 14 residues.

The chain is built from TRBV5-6 and TRBJ1-2; a possible D gene is TRBD1 (5 bases). The CDR3 is 13 residues long. V shed 6 bases and J shed 7 bases, with 16 bases lying between them. The germline CDR1 and CDR2 sequences are SGHDT and YYEEEE. CDR3 protein: CASTLTMGLGYTF. The CDR3 region has the DNA TGTGCCAGCACCCTAACGATGGGGCTTGGCTACACCTTC.

The chain has TRBV5-1 and TRBJ2-5, with D maybe TRBD2 (5 bases). Trimming shortened V by 0 bases and J by 4 bases, and 10 bases separated the two germline ends. There are 14 residues in the CDR3. Germline V gene sequence: CDR1 SGHRS, CDR2 YFSETQ. The CDR3 spells CASSLGELVETQYF. CDR3 sequence (DNA): TGCGCCAGCAGCTTGGGGGAACTAGTAGAGACCCAGTACTTC.

This clone has just a few counts. V usage is TRBV28 and J usage is TRBJ2-7; TRBD1 matches at 7 bases. CDR1 is MDHEN and CDR2 is SYDVKM in the germline V gene. With 4 bases clipped from V and 4 bases from J, the junction kept 13 bases outside the gene matches. This CDR3 contains 16 residues. The CDR3 reads CASSSSSGQKSYEQYF. The CDR3 nucleotides are TGTGCCAGCAGTTCTTCATCGGGACAGAAATCTTACGAGCAGTACTTC. The complete variable domain, with remaining parts taken from reference TRBV28 and TRBJ2-7, reads DVKVTQSSRYLVKRTGEKVFLECVQDMDHENMFWYRQDPGLGLRLIYFSYDVKMKEKGDIPEGYSVSREKKERFSLILESASTNQTSMYLCASSSSSGQKSYEQYFGPGTRLTVT.

This clone came up a few times. Other DNA sequences in the sample encode the same CDR3. The chain joins TRBV5-1 to TRBJ2-7; 7 nucleotides align to TRBD1. This CDR3 comprises 15 residues. The V segment lost 0 bases and the J segment 2 bases; nucleotides outside the gene matches: 5. CDR1 is SGHRS and CDR2 is YFSETQ in the germline V gene. The CDR3 is CASSLAGTAAYEQYF. The DNA for the CDR3 is TGCGCCAGCAGCTTGGCCGGGACAGCCGCCTACGAGCAGTACTTC.

DNA for the CDR3: TGCAGCGTGAGGGAGACCCAGTACTTC. Translation gives CSVRETQYF. V usage is TRBV29-1 and J usage is TRBJ2-5, with D unresolved. CDR3 length: 9 residues. From germline, CDR1 is SQVTM and CDR2 ANQGSEA. V was trimmed by 6 bases and J by 5 bases, leaving 4 bases between them.

This clone was observed at least ten times. This chain links TRBV30 with TRBJ2-1, with 8 bases aligning to TRBD2. Trimming removed 5 bases from V and 7 bases from J; junction bases left unmatched: 4. Germline CDR1 reads GTSNPN; CDR2 reads SVGIG (reference sequence). The CDR3 sequence is 12 residues long. In nucleotides, the CDR3 is TGTGCCTGGTCGGGAGGGGGGAATGAGCAGTTCTTC. Translation gives CAWSGGGNEQFF.

This clone has only a few counts. V gene TRBV6-5 combines with J gene TRBJ2-3; TRBD1 is a possible D gene (6 bases). CDR3 length: 14 residues. Trimming took 5 bases from V and 4 from J, leaving 13 bases between them. Germline CDR1 reads MNHEY; CDR2 reads SVGAGI. The CDR3 reads CASSRTQGADTQYF. CDR3 sequence (DNA): TGTGCCAGCAGTAGAACACAGGGTGCAGATACGCAGTATTTT.

The chain joins TRBV28 to TRBJ2-7; 7 nucleotides line up with TRBD1. This CDR3 is built from 12 residues. Germline V gene sequence: CDR1 MDHEN, CDR2 SYDVKM. Unmatched junction bases numbered 6, after V lost 6 bases and J lost 7 bases. CDR3 sequence: CASRSTGVEQYF. The CDR3 DNA reads TGTGCCAGCAGATCAACAGGGGTTGAGCAGTACTTC.

This clone was detected once. This sequence joins TRBV7-9 and TRBJ1-1; 7 bases map to TRBD1. With 5 bases clipped from V and 1 base from J, the junction kept 4 bases outside the gene matches. In germline, CDR1 is SEHNR, CDR2 FQNEAQ (reference sequence). This CDR3 region has 14 residues. The CDR3 DNA reads TGTGCCAGCAGCCTCAGGGGGGCGAACACTGAAGCTTTCTTT. Translated, it gives CASSLRGANTEAFF.

The chain is built from TRBV2 and TRBJ1-4; a weak D match, TRBD1 (6 bases). Germline CDR1 is SNHLY and CDR2 is FYNNEI. CDR3 length: 14 amino acids. Trimming took off 4 bases at V and 5 bases at J, with 11 bases between the two ends. For the CDR3, the DNA is TGTGCCAGCAGTGTCCGACAGGAAAATGAAAAACTGTTTTTT. It yields the protein CASSVRQENEKLFF.

This clone was observed a handful of times. This chain links TRBV25-1 with TRBJ1-2; maybe TRBD1 (6 bases). Germline assignment: CDR1 MGHDK and CDR2 SYGVNS. There are 17 residues in the CDR3. V was clipped by 0 bases and J by 7 bases, with 21 bases between them. In DNA form, the CDR3 reads TGTGCCAGCAGTGAATATACCTCTCCCGGGGGGCGAGGTGGCTACACCTTC. This gives the protein CASSEYTSPGGRGGYTF.

In this sample, this clone turned up a few times. The V call is TRBV7-2, the J call TRBJ2-7; TRBD1 is a possible D gene (5 bases). The germline gives CDR1 SGHTA, CDR2 FQGNSA. Trimming removed 5 bases at V and 1 base at J, with 15 bases between. The CDR3 is 15 residues long. In DNA, the CDR3 is TGTGCCAGCAGCCCCCCGCAGGGATGGTCCTACGAGCAGTACTTC. It yields the protein CASSPPQGWSYEQYF.

The V gene is TRBV15, the J gene TRBJ1-5; no clear D gene. This CDR3 comprises 14 residues. V lost 2 bases and J 0 bases, leaving 5 bases between the germline ends. The V gene's germline CDR1 is LNHNV and CDR2 YYDKDF (reference sequence). CDR3 sequence (DNA): TGTGCCACCAGCAGACAGTATAGCAATCAGCCCCAGCATTTT. Amino acids: CATSRQYSNQPQHF. The whole variable domain, remainder taken from reference TRBV15 and TRBJ1-5, is DAMVIQNPRYQVTQFGKPVTLSCSQTLNHNVMYWYQQKSSQAPKLLFHYYDKDFNNEADTPDNFQSRRPNTSFCFLDIRSPGLGDTAMYLCATSRQYSNQPQHFGDGTRLSIL.

The chain carries TRBV28 and TRBJ2-1; TRBD2 matches at 10 bases. CDR1 and CDR2 (germline): MDHEN, SYDVKM. This CDR3 spans 14 amino acids. J gave up 4 bases and V 6 bases, and 3 bases lay outside the gene matches. Here the CDR3 reads CASRLAGGYNEQFF. The CDR3 bases are TGTGCCAGCAGGTTAGCGGGAGGATACAATGAGCAGTTCTTC. Together with reference TRBV28 and TRBJ2-1, the CDR3 gives the full variable domain: DVKVTQSSRYLVKRTGEKVFLECVQDMDHENMFWYRQDPGLGLRLIYFSYDVKMKEKGDIPEGYSVSREKKERFSLILESASTNQTSMYLCASRLAGGYNEQFFGPGTRLTVL.

The J gene is TRBJ2-1, the V gene TRBV7-2; D gene uncertain. The germline V and J ends were trimmed by 1 base and 3 bases, with 7 bases remaining between them. The CDR3 has 14 residues. The germline V gene has CDR1 SGHTA and CDR2 FQGNSA. In DNA, the CDR3 is TGTGCCAGCAGCTTAGGGGCAGACTACAATGAGCAGTTCTTC. This codes for CASSLGADYNEQFF.

The CDR3 coding sequence is TGCGCCAGCTCGGGACTGCTTAATTCACCCCTCCACTTT. Translation gives CASSGLLNSPLHF. This sequence joins TRBV10-2 and TRBJ1-6, with TRBD1 as a possible D gene (5 bases). The CDR3 runs 13 residues. Trimming left V 8 bases short and J 6 bases short, with 11 bases between. Per the germline V gene, CDR1 is WSHSY and CDR2 is SAAADI.

The rearrangement uses TRBV9 and TRBJ1-2; D perhaps matches TRBD1 (5 bases). CDR3 length: 14 residues. The V gene lost 5 bases and the J gene lost 8 bases, with 19 bases spanning the gap. CDR1 is SGDLS and CDR2 is YYNGEE in the germline V gene. This CDR3 reads CASSTALREEGYTF. DNA of the CDR3: TGTGCCAGCAGTACCGCCCTCAGGGAGGAGGGCTACACCTTC. Drawing the rest from reference TRBV9 and TRBJ1-2, the complete variable domain is DSGVTQTPKHLITATGQRVTLRCSPRSGDLSVYWYQQSLDQGLQFLIQYYNGEERAKGNILERFSAQQFPDLHSELNLSSLELGDSALYFCASSTALREEGYTFGSGTRLTVV.

This clone was found a few times. The sample has other DNA sequences that encode this CDR3 too. The chain couples TRBV2 to TRBJ2-7, with 10 nucleotides matching TRBD1. The CDR3 totals 14 residues. Germline V gene lookup returns CDR1 SNHLY and CDR2 FYNNEI. V was clipped by 4 bases and J by 3 bases; unmatched bases: 3. The CDR3 DNA follows: TGTGCCAGCAGTGTGGGGACAGGGGACTACGAGCAGTACTTC. Amino acid sequence: CASSVGTGDYEQYF.

V gene TRBV28 combines with J gene TRBJ2-7; TRBD1 might be the D (6 bases). Germline lookup yields CDR1 MDHEN and CDR2 SYDVKM. CDR3 size: 13 residues. Between the trimmed V and J ends, which lost 5 bases and 2 bases, there was a span of 10 bases. The CDR3 protein is CASSPGQTYEQYF. As DNA, the CDR3 is TGTGCCAGCAGTCCAGGACAGACCTACGAGCAGTACTTC.

This chain links TRBV7-8 with TRBJ2-1, with D possibly TRBD2 on 6 matching bases. V was trimmed by 3 bases and J by 3 bases, leaving 9 bases between them. CDR3 length: 14 amino acids. Germline values: CDR1 SGHVS, CDR2 FQNEAQ. The CDR3 region has the DNA TGTGCCAGCAGCTTGGGCGGGAACTACAATGAGCAGTTCTTC. This gives the protein CASSLGGNYNEQFF.

There are many counts of this clone. Other DNA sequences in this specimen translate into the identical CDR3. This sequence joins TRBV11-1 and TRBJ2-1, with TRBD1 matching 7 bases. CDR3 length: 13 amino acids. Germline lookup yields CDR1 SGHAT and CDR2 FQDESV (reference sequence). Trimming cost V 5 bases and J 5 bases; bases outside gene matches: 3. This chain's CDR3 is CASSRGQDNEQFF. CDR3 DNA sequence: TGTGCCAGCAGCCGCGGACAGGACAATGAGCAGTTCTTC.

V usage is TRBV10-3 and J usage is TRBJ2-7; D gene uncertain. The CDR3 is made up of 14 amino acids. The germline CDR1 and CDR2 sequences are ENHRY and SYGVKD. Trimming cost V 0 bases and J 3 bases, with 9 bases left between them. This chain's CDR3 is CAISESGRNYEQYF. The CDR3 DNA reads as TGTGCCATCAGTGAGTCAGGCAGGAACTACGAGCAGTACTTC.

This chain connects TRBV5-4 to TRBJ1-2; no clear D gene. The CDR3 runs to 12 residues. Trimming took 2 bases from V and 5 from J, leaving 7 bases between them. Germline V gene data show CDR1 as SGHNT and CDR2 as YYREEE (reference sequence). The DNA for the CDR3 is TGTGCCAGCAGCTTCACCGGTTATGGCTACACCTTC. It specifies CASSFTGYGYTF. The full variable domain, with the rest looked up from reference TRBV5-4 and TRBJ1-2, is ETGVTQSPTHLIKTRGQQVTLRCSSQSGHNTVSWYQQALGQGPQFIFQYYREEENGRGNFPPRFSGLQFPNYSSELNVNALELDDSALYLCASSFTGYGYTFGSGTRLTVV.

This clone has only a few counts. V gene TRBV7-2 combines with J gene TRBJ2-5, with 8 bases aligning to TRBD1. The CDR3 is 13 residues long. Looked up from germline, CDR1 is SGHTA and CDR2 is FQGNSA. J was trimmed by 4 bases and V by 5 bases; bases with no gene match: 3. The CDR3 region is CASSVTGVETQYF. The CDR3 region has the DNA TGTGCCAGCAGCGTGACAGGGGTAGAGACCCAGTACTTC.